This T cell receptor beta chain was identified in a study of breast tumors, draining lymph nodes, adjacent tissues. Study findings and constraints: Compared with basal-like, luminal-like tumors shared significantly more repertoire with nontumor tissue. Compared with lymph nodes, tumors were less diverse; compared with nontumor tissue, more.

TCRdb re-derived calls from the multiplex PCR reads in MiXCR, one entry per CDR3 protein. Here the sample spans approximately 230,000 distinct CDR3 sequences, under 35% being singletons. This clonotype appeared a few times. The antigen is undetermined. At one end, the junction sequence differs from germline, possibly due to a read error. Axillary draining lymph nodes of breast cancer patients supplied the node samples. Sequenced input: axillary lymph node tissue. The clonotype originates from a female donor with breast cancer. Some clones in this sample may be carry-over from other donors' samples.

CDR3 sequence (DNA): TGTGCCAGCAGACCCGCCGAAACGGCAGGGTCCTCTGGGCCCAACGTCCTGACTTTC. It codes for CASRPAETAGSSGPNVLTF. J is TRBJ2-6 and V is TRBV7-9; D is perhaps TRBD1 (5 bases). The CDR3 sequence is 19 residues long. The V gene's germline CDR1 is SEHNR and CDR2 FQNEAQ (reference sequence).